This T cell receptor beta chain emerged from a study of blood T cells in healthy people across ages. Study-level points and caveats: Fewer expanded clones and more diversity marked long-lived versus aged donors.

CDR1 is DFQATT and CDR2 is SNEGSKA in the germline V gene (reference sequence). With 5 bases clipped from V and 5 bases from J, the junction kept 8 bases outside the gene matches. The CDR3 contains 15 residues. Donors each provided roughly 10 milliliters of peripheral blood. Isolation per sample recovered at least 6 million PBMCs. On this clonotype itself: Antigen specificity is unknown.

A sample-barcoded 5' primer and a J-beta primer mix were used in a second PCR of roughly 6 to 11 cycles. TCRdb used MiXCR to reprocess the 5' RACE reads, holding one entry per CDR3 protein. The table includes roughly 1,800,000 distinct CDR3 sequences, just under 50% detected once. The sequencing input was blood. The rearrangement joins TRBV20-1 to TRBJ1-6, with 8 bases identical to TRBD1. The sequence was obtained from a woman between 35 and 50 years old in good health. The CDR3 spells CSAPDRDRHNSPLHF. CDR3 nucleotide sequence: TGCAGTGCTCCCGACCGGGACAGGCATAATTCACCCCTCCACTTT.